Below are 32 T cell receptor beta chains sequenced from a single sample in a study of blood T cell repertoires in COVID-19. The assay was immunoSEQ multiplex PCR, and TCRdb's table has in-frame clones only and misses some. The sample has fewer than 450,000 clones; approximately 88% are singletons. Sequencing was performed on PBMCs or T cells enriched from blood (not recorded which). The receptors shown here come from a woman aged 35 to 49 with acute COVID-19.

The chain uses TRBV15 and TRBJ2-7; 7 bases are a match to TRBD1. The CDR3 is made up of 13 amino acids. The V gene's germline CDR1 is LNHNV and CDR2 YYDKDF (reference sequence). The junction had 3 bases not matched to a gene; V was cut back by 1 base and J by 6 bases. Here the CDR3 reads CATSRGAGGEQYF. The CDR3, as DNA: TGTGCCACCAGCAGAGGGGCAGGGGGCGAGCAGTACTTC.

The V call is TRBV7-9, the J call TRBJ2-3; D is unresolved. The CDR3 extends over 13 amino acids. The V end lost 5 bases, the J end lost 1 base, and 7 bases lay between the germline ends. Germline CDR1 and CDR2: SEHNR and FQNEAQ (reference sequence). The CDR3 here is CASSARGTDTQYF. The DNA for the CDR3 is TGTGCCAGCAGCGCACGGGGCACAGATACGCAGTATTTT.

The chain couples TRBV30 to TRBJ2-7; 8 bases line up with TRBD2. After removal of 3 bases from V and 0 bases from J, the junction contained 4 bases not matched to a gene. Germline V gene sequence: CDR1 GTSNPN, CDR2 SVGIG (reference sequence). This CDR3 comprises 14 residues. CDR3: CAWSTGTSSYEQYF. In DNA form, the CDR3 reads TGTGCCTGGAGCACGGGGACTAGCTCCTACGAGCAGTACTTC.

The J gene is TRBJ2-2, the V gene TRBV11-2, with a weak D call TRBD2 (6 bases). Germline-derived CDR1 and CDR2 are SGHAT and FQNNGV. V dropped 7 bases and J dropped 4 bases, with 16 bases sitting between them. CDR3 size: 15 residues. The CDR3 region has the DNA TGTGCCAGCACCACGAGGAGGGCGGTCACCGGGGAGCTGTTTTTT. Protein product: CASTTRRAVTGELFF.

This chain links TRBV6-5 with TRBJ1-1; D might be TRBD1 (5 bases). The germline CDR1 and CDR2 sequences are MNHEY and SVGAGI. V dropped 8 bases and J dropped 4 bases, with 20 bases sitting between them. There are 15 residues in the CDR3. Here the CDR3 DNA reads TGTGCCAGCCGGCCAAACGGGGGTCGAGGCACTGAAGCTTTCTTT. Protein product: CASRPNGGRGTEAFF.

The rearrangement uses TRBV9 and TRBJ1-5; TRBD1 might be the D (5 bases). This CDR3 contains 16 residues. Germline assignment: CDR1 SGDLS and CDR2 YYNGEE. V shed 1 base and J shed 4 bases, with 15 bases lying between them. The CDR3 nucleotides read TGTGCCAGCAGCGTAAGTGCAGGGATAGGGAATCAGCCCCAGCATTTT. It codes for CASSVSAGIGNQPQHF.

The chain is built from TRBV6-6 and TRBJ1-5; D is unclear. Germline V gene lookup returns CDR1 MNHNY and CDR2 SVGAGI (reference sequence). V lost 5 bases, J lost 0 bases, and 17 bases lay in between. The CDR3 extends over 17 amino acids. The CDR3, as DNA: TGTGCCAGCAGTCCATCCAGGTCCACGAATAGCAATCAGCCCCAGCATTTT. This translates into CASSPSRSTNSNQPQHF.

The chain recombines TRBV6-5 with TRBJ1-2; D is perhaps TRBD1 (6 bases). Germline CDR1 reads MNHEY; CDR2 reads SVGAGI. The ends were cut back, 6 bases at V and 0 bases at J, with 11 bases in the middle. CDR3 length: 14 residues. The CDR3 DNA follows: TGTGCCAGCAGACTACAGGGTCCTAACTATGGCTACACCTTC. It translates to CASRLQGPNYGYTF.

This rearrangement joins TRBV11-3 to TRBJ2-7; 7 bases agree with TRBD1. The germline V gene has CDR1 SGHNT and CDR2 YENEEA. The junction had 6 bases not matched to a gene; V was cut back by 5 bases and J by 2 bases. CDR3 length: 14 residues. The CDR3 protein is CASSPRDSPYEQYF. The CDR3 DNA reads TGTGCCAGCAGCCCGAGGGACAGCCCCTACGAGCAGTACTTC.

V and J are TRBV5-8 and TRBJ1-5; a weak D match, TRBD1 (5 bases). Germline V gene data show CDR1 as SGHTS and CDR2 as YDEGEE. The CDR3 loop spans 16 amino acids. Deletions cut 3 bases from V and 3 bases from J, with 16 bases between. CDR3 sequence: CASSSTKFRANQPQHF. The CDR3 DNA is TGTGCCAGCAGCTCAACAAAGTTCAGGGCCAATCAGCCCCAGCATTTT. Full variable domain (missing parts from reference TRBV5-8 and TRBJ1-5): EAGVTQSPTHLIKTRGQQATLRCSPISGHTSVYWYQQALGLGLQFLLWYDEGEERNRGNFPPRFSGRQFPNYSSELNVNALELEDSALYLCASSSTKFRANQPQHFGDGTRLSIL.

This sequence joins TRBV2 and TRBJ1-5; D may be TRBD1 (6 bases). V lost 6 bases to trimming and J lost 6 bases, with 15 bases between them. This CDR3 region has 14 residues. Germline CDR1 is SNHLY and CDR2 is FYNNEI. The CDR3 coding sequence is TGTGCCAGCAGAGGGAGGGGGTTGGGTCAGCCCCAGCATTTT. This translates into CASRGRGLGQPQHF.

This chain links TRBV3-1 (or the pseudogene TRBV3-2) with TRBJ2-1, with TRBD2 as a possible D gene (5 bases). CDR1 and CDR2 from the germline V gene are LGHDT and YNNKEL (reference sequence). This CDR3 spans 14 amino acids. V lost 0 bases and J lost 9, with 12 bases in between. The CDR3 DNA sequence: TGTGCCAGCAGCCAAGATGTTAGCGACCGTGAGCAGTTCTTC. Residues: CASSQDVSDREQFF.

The chain uses TRBV30 and TRBJ1-1; D unresolved. This CDR3 is 11 amino acids long. V was cut by 2 bases and J by 6 bases, with 7 bases left in between. The germline gives CDR1 GTSNPN, CDR2 SVGIG (reference sequence). CDR3 region: CAWSLAAEAFF. CDR3 nucleotide sequence: TGTGCCTGGAGTCTGGCAGCTGAAGCTTTCTTT.

This clone was recorded only once. The chain uses TRBV19 and TRBJ1-2; perhaps TRBD1 as D (5 bases). Trimming took 4 bases from V and 8 from J, leaving 17 bases between them. Germline V gives CDR1 LNHDA, CDR2 SQIVND (reference sequence). This CDR3 contains 14 residues. CDR3 nucleotide sequence: TGTGCCAGTAGTACTCCGGGACTAATATTCGGCTACACCTTC. It specifies CASSTPGLIFGYTF.

The rearrangement uses TRBV5-1 and TRBJ2-5; D call uncertain. Between the trimmed V and J ends, which lost 0 bases and 1 base, there was a span of 7 bases. Germline V lookup: CDR1 SGHRS, CDR2 YFSETQ. This CDR3 is built from 14 residues. The CDR3 region is CASSLGRSQETQYF. The CDR3 region has the DNA TGCGCCAGCAGCTTGGGTCGCAGCCAAGAGACCCAGTACTTC. Drawing the rest from reference TRBV5-1 and TRBJ2-5, the complete variable domain is KAGVTQTPRYLIKTRGQQVTLSCSPISGHRSVSWYQQTPGQGLQFLFEYFSETQRNKGNFPGRFSGRQFSNSRSEMNVSTLELGDSALYLCASSLGRSQETQYFGPGTRLLVL.

V usage is TRBV2 and J usage is TRBJ2-2, with 10 positions matching TRBD2. Germline assignment: CDR1 SNHLY and CDR2 FYNNEI. Trimming took 8 bases from V and 7 from J; bases not matched to a gene: 13. This CDR3 is built from 16 residues. CDR3 DNA: TGTGCCAGCGCCGTAAAAGCGGGGGGGCTCGGCGGGGAGCTGTTTTTT. It translates to CASAVKAGGLGGELFF.

This sequence joins TRBV5-8 and TRBJ1-3; unclear D gene. The CDR3 consists of 16 residues. The V end was cut by 4 bases, the J end by 0 bases, with 14 bases between. Per the germline V gene, CDR1 is SGHTS and CDR2 is YDEGEE. The CDR3 sequence is CASSKPGAFSGNTIYF. The CDR3 nucleotides read TGTGCCAGCAGCAAACCAGGTGCCTTCTCTGGAAACACCATATATTTT.

The chain has TRBV24-1 and TRBJ2-1; 9 bases are shared with TRBD2. The CDR3 extends over 18 amino acids. Germline V gene data show CDR1 as KGHDR and CDR2 as SFDVKD. V shed 3 bases and J 6 bases; nucleotides not matched to a gene: 14. As DNA, the CDR3 is TGTGCCACCAGTGATGCTGGGGTCGGCGGGGGGGCCAGCAATGAGCAGTTCTTC. This gives the protein CATSDAGVGGGASNEQFF.

The chain links TRBV20-1 to TRBJ2-5, with 7 bases that match TRBD1. CDR3 length equals 11 residues. CDR1 is DFQATT, CDR2 SNEGSKA, per germline (reference sequence). CDR3 nucleotide sequence: TGCAGCCCACAGGGGCAAGAGACCCAGTACTTC. As protein: CSPQGQETQYF.

This chain connects TRBV5-8 to TRBJ1-2, with D tentatively TRBD1 (5 bases). Per the germline V gene, CDR1 is SGHTS and CDR2 is YDEGEE. The CDR3 contains 15 residues. V was clipped by 4 bases and J by 3 bases, with 16 bases between them. This CDR3 reads CASSPWRGSYYGYTF. The CDR3 nucleotides read TGTGCCAGCAGCCCCTGGCGGGGGTCCTACTATGGCTACACCTTC.

The chain employs TRBV29-1 and TRBJ2-3; 9 positions match TRBD2. This CDR3 is 14 amino acids long. From germline, CDR1 is SQVTM and CDR2 ANQGSEA. V trimming: 2 bases; J trimming: 8 bases; junction bases outside the gene matches: 8. The CDR3 bases are TGCAGCGTTGAATGGCGGGGGGGCATAAGTACGCAGTATTTT. This translates into CSVEWRGGISTQYF.

The chain carries TRBV6-5 and TRBJ1-2; tentatively, D is TRBD1 (5 bases). Germline assignment: CDR1 MNHEY and CDR2 SVGAGI. Trimming took off 5 bases at V and 2 bases at J, with 9 bases between the two ends. This CDR3 is built from 13 residues. The CDR3 bases are TGTGCCAGCAGTCAGACAGAGAACTATGGCTACACCTTC. Amino acids: CASSQTENYGYTF.

About this clone itself: The CDR3 does not close with the conserved phenylalanine or tryptophan, likely indicating a read error. The DNA is omitted, as the CDR3 cannot be located on it reliably, and the CDR3 follows TCRdb's listing. The genes are TRBV6-5 and TRBJ1-5; the table assigns TRBD1, which was not confirmed against the DNA. 12 amino acids form the CDR3, both terminal residues included. Germline assignment: CDR1 MNHEY and CDR2 SVGAGI. The CDR3 reads CASSYSGDRARI.

The CDR3 spells CASSYGSGRNTIYF. CDR3 sequence (DNA): TGTGCCAGCAGTTACGGCAGCGGGAGGAACACCATATATTTT. The rearrangement joins TRBV6-5 to TRBJ1-3, with unresolved D. Germline loops: CDR1 MNHEY, CDR2 SVGAGI. The CDR3 length is 14 residues. V gave up 2 bases and J gave up 7 bases, with 12 bases separating them.

The V gene is TRBV7-8, the J gene TRBJ2-1; D is ambiguous. CDR3 length: 15 residues. The germline CDR1 and CDR2 sequences are SGHVS and FQNEAQ. V lost 5 bases to trimming and J lost 2 bases, with 13 bases between them. As DNA, the CDR3 is TGTGCCAGCAGCGTCGTGGGCCCTACCTACAATGAGCAGTTCTTC. Amino acids: CASSVVGPTYNEQFF.

This chain connects TRBV4-2 to TRBJ1-5, with 10 bases lining up with TRBD1. The CDR3 length is 17 residues. The V gene's germline CDR1 is LGHNA and CDR2 YNFKEQ. The V gene end was trimmed by 6 bases and the J gene end by 6 bases; junction bases not matched to a gene: 14. The CDR3 DNA sequence: TGTGCCAGCAGAAGTTCCGACAGGGGGCCAGACGGTCAGCCCCAGCATTTT. This sequence encodes CASRSSDRGPDGQPQHF.

J is TRBJ1-5 and V is TRBV21-1; the table's D call, TRBD1, was not checked against the DNA. TRBV21-1 is a recognized pseudogene. The CDR3 spans 15 residues. Here the CDR3 DNA reads TGTGCCAGCAGACTGACAGGAGCCGTCAATCAGCCCCAGCATTTT. Amino acids: CASRLTGAVNQPQHF.

The chain combines TRBV6-5 with TRBJ2-7; 7 bases are a match to TRBD1. Losses at the gene ends were 5 bases for V and 3 bases for J; bases not matched to a gene: 1. This CDR3 spans 12 amino acids. Germline loops: CDR1 MNHEY, CDR2 SVGAGI. The CDR3 sequence: CASSRQGYEQYF. In nucleotides, the CDR3 is TGTGCCAGCAGTCGACAGGGCTACGAGCAGTACTTC.

This rearrangement joins TRBV9 to TRBJ1-3, with D unclear. V lost 0 bases, J lost 3 bases, and 7 bases lay in between. Germline V gene sequence: CDR1 SGDLS, CDR2 YYNGEE. This CDR3 comprises 14 residues. The CDR3 sequence: CASSVDSYGNTIYF. DNA of the CDR3: TGTGCCAGCAGCGTAGATAGTTATGGAAACACCATATATTTT.

This rearrangement joins TRBV5-1 to TRBJ2-7; 10 nucleotides agree with TRBD1. The CDR3 length is 15 residues. J lost 5 bases, V lost 4 bases, and 9 bases had no gene match. The germline V gene has CDR1 SGHRS and CDR2 YFSETQ. CDR3 region: CASSAGQGRRHEQYF. CDR3 DNA: TGCGCCAGCAGCGCGGGACAGGGGAGAAGGCACGAGCAGTACTTC.

This clone was seen a single time. This chain uses TRBV7-8 with TRBJ2-7; the match to TRBD1 covers 8 bases. The CDR3 consists of 15 residues. Germline CDR1 SGHVS, CDR2 FQNEAQ. The V segment lost 4 bases and the J segment 1 base; nucleotides outside the gene matches: 6. CDR3 sequence (DNA): TGTGCCAGCAGCTCCCCGACAGGGGCATCCTACGAGCAGTACTTC. As protein: CASSSPTGASYEQYF.

In this sample, this clone turned up once. This chain links TRBV9 with TRBJ2-7; perhaps TRBD2 as D (7 bases). Germline loops: CDR1 SGDLS, CDR2 YYNGEE. The CDR3 has 14 residues. V was pared by 5 bases and J by 0 bases, with 12 bases between. CDR3 nucleotides: TGTGCCAGCAGTCCTGGGGGGGCCTCCTACGAGCAGTACTTC. Amino acid sequence: CASSPGGASYEQYF.